Following are 14 T cell receptor beta chains from one sample sequenced in a study of blood T cell repertoires in COVID-19. Assay used: immunoSEQ multiplex PCR; TCRdb lists only in-frame clones, some missing. The table has more than 55,000 clones, about 91% seen once. Sequenced sample: peripheral blood. The receptors shown here come from a woman in her seventies with acute or convalescent COVID-19.

The chain recombines TRBV2 with TRBJ1-2; D gene ambiguous. This CDR3 has 12 amino acids. CDR1 and CDR2 from the germline V gene are SNHLY and FYNNEI. V was pared by 8 bases and J by 7 bases, with 14 bases between. The CDR3 is CASVGGVGGYTF. DNA of the CDR3: TGTGCCAGCGTGGGCGGGGTGGGTGGCTACACCTTC.

Here the CDR3 reads CAWSVDRAPYEQYF. In nucleotides, the CDR3 is TGTGCCTGGAGTGTCGACAGGGCCCCATACGAGCAGTACTTC. This chain connects TRBV30 to TRBJ2-7; 7 bases align to TRBD1. CDR1 GTSNPN and CDR2 SVGIG come from the germline V gene (reference sequence). Unmatched junction bases numbered 6, after V lost 0 bases and J lost 4 bases. The CDR3 sequence is 14 residues long.

The V gene is TRBV3-1 (or the pseudogene TRBV3-2), the J gene TRBJ2-7; D gene uncertain. V gave up 4 bases and J gave up 0 bases, with 7 bases separating them. CDR1 and CDR2 from the germline V gene are LGHDT and YNNKEL (reference sequence). The CDR3 is made up of 13 amino acids. CDR3 bases: TGTGCCAGCAGCCTTTCCGTCTCCTACGAGCAGTACTTC. Translating it yields CASSLSVSYEQYF.

The J gene is TRBJ2-2, the V gene TRBV21-1; the DNA was not compared with TRBD1, the D call given in the table. TRBV21-1 represents a pseudogene. CDR3 length: 14 amino acids. In DNA, the CDR3 is TGTGCCAGCAGCTTAAAGCAGGCGACCGGGGAGCTGTTTTTT. Translated: CASSLKQATGELFF.

The chain is built from TRBV9 and TRBJ1-1, with D perhaps matching TRBD1 (5 bases). The V gene lost 0 bases and the J gene lost 2 bases, with 11 bases spanning the gap. CDR1 is SGDLS and CDR2 is YYNGEE in the germline V gene. The CDR3 is 15 residues long. The chain's CDR3 is CASSVEGVPNTEAFF. The CDR3 DNA is TGTGCCAGCAGCGTAGAAGGGGTGCCCAACACTGAAGCTTTCTTT.

The chain is built from TRBV3-1 (or the pseudogene TRBV3-2) and TRBJ2-7, with no clear D. This CDR3 region has 14 residues. Germline CDR1 LGHDT, CDR2 YNNKEL (reference sequence). V shed 2 bases and J shed 2 bases, with 10 bases lying between them. The CDR3 bases are TGTGCCAGCAGCCAACGAGGAAGCACCTACGAGCAGTACTTC. Residues: CASSQRGSTYEQYF.

The chain carries TRBV5-4 and TRBJ2-3; 7 bases agree with TRBD2. The germline CDR1 and CDR2 sequences are SGHNT and YYREEE (reference sequence). Trimming took 3 bases from V and 2 from J; bases not matched to a gene: 6. This CDR3 region has 15 residues. The CDR3 sequence: CASSSNGGTTDTQYF. In DNA form, the CDR3 reads TGTGCCAGCAGCTCCAACGGGGGGACCACAGATACGCAGTATTTT. Together with reference TRBV5-4 and TRBJ2-3, the CDR3 gives the full variable domain: ETGVTQSPTHLIKTRGQQVTLRCSSQSGHNTVSWYQQALGQGPQFIFQYYREEENGRGNFPPRFSGLQFPNYSSELNVNALELDDSALYLCASSSNGGTTDTQYFGPGTRLTVL.

CDR3 residues: CASSVGAGRTDTQYF. The CDR3 nucleotides read TGTGCCAGCAGCGTAGGGGCGGGGCGCACAGATACGCAGTATTTT. This chain uses TRBV9 with TRBJ2-3, with a tentative D call TRBD2 (6 bases). Germline CDR1 and CDR2: SGDLS and YYNGEE. V was shortened by 0 bases and J by 1 base, with 9 bases between the two germline ends. The CDR3 is 15 residues long.

V and J are TRBV19 and TRBJ2-7, with D tentatively TRBD1 (5 bases). Trimming removed 1 base at V and 2 bases at J, with 9 bases between. CDR3 length: 14 amino acids. Germline assignment: CDR1 LNHDA and CDR2 SQIVND (reference sequence). CDR3 bases: TGTGCCAGTAGTATAGTGGCAGGGCCCTACGAGCAGTACTTC. Translated: CASSIVAGPYEQYF.

This chain joins TRBV9 and TRBJ1-2; D possibly corresponds to TRBD1 (5 bases). This CDR3 region has 12 residues. Trimming pared 4 bases from V and 8 bases from J, leaving 12 bases between. The germline gives CDR1 SGDLS, CDR2 YYNGEE. The CDR3 sequence: CASSSAQGGYTF. In DNA, the CDR3 is TGTGCCAGCAGCTCAGCCCAGGGAGGCTACACCTTC.

This clone occurred a few times. CDR3 bases: TGTGCCAGCAGTTCCGCGGGACAGGGAGCTAACTATGGCTACACCTTC. Translated, it gives CASSSAGQGANYGYTF. The J gene is TRBJ1-2, the V gene TRBV28; 9 bases are shared with TRBD1. This CDR3 contains 16 residues. The V gene's germline CDR1 is MDHEN and CDR2 SYDVKM. V lost 4 bases and J lost 0; bases outside the gene matches: 6.

This clone was picked up a small number of times. The chain is built from TRBV25-1 and TRBJ2-3; TRBD2 might be the D (5 bases). This CDR3 comprises 13 residues. Germline CDR1 is MGHDK and CDR2 is SYGVNS. V gave up 3 bases and J gave up 11 bases, with 15 bases separating them. The CDR3 DNA reads TGTGCCAGCAGTGAGGACTCCTCGGGTCTGCAGTATTTT. This gives the protein CASSEDSSGLQYF.

This clone was counted a few times. The V and J genes are TRBV28 and TRBJ2-5; TRBD2 is a possible D gene (7 bases). The CDR3 is 13 amino acids. The V gene lost 4 bases and the J gene lost 4 bases, with 10 bases spanning the gap. Per germline, CDR1 MDHEN and CDR2 SYDVKM. The CDR3 loop is CASSWGGGETQYF. The DNA of the CDR3 is TGTGCCAGCAGTTGGGGGGGCGGAGAGACCCAGTACTTC.

The chain couples TRBV5-1 to TRBJ2-5; tentatively, D is TRBD1 (6 bases). Per germline, CDR1 SGHRS and CDR2 YFSETQ. Trimming took off 3 bases at V and 4 bases at J, with 13 bases between the two ends. The CDR3 sequence is 14 residues long. CDR3 in DNA: TGCGCCAGCAGCTCGGCAGGGGTAAGAGAGACCCAGTACTTC. This encodes CASSSAGVRETQYF. Full variable domain (remainder filled in from reference TRBV5-1 and TRBJ2-5): KAGVTQTPRYLIKTRGQQVTLSCSPISGHRSVSWYQQTPGQGLQFLFEYFSETQRNKGNFPGRFSGRQFSNSRSEMNVSTLELGDSALYLCASSSAGVRETQYFGPGTRLLVL.